The sequence of this T cell receptor beta chain was determined in a study of blood T cell repertoires in COVID-19. Libraries were prepared by immunoSEQ multiplex PCR; TCRdb keeps only in-frame clonotypes and omits some of them. In the table there are roughly 150,000 clones, approximately 85% of which are singletons. The source is a woman older than 75 with COVID-19, enrolled during active disease. The sample consisted of peripheral blood.

In DNA form, the CDR3 reads TGTGCCAGCAGCCCAGGCACCCACTCTGGAAACACCATATATTTT. Protein: CASSPGTHSGNTIYF. V gene TRBV11-2 combines with J gene TRBJ1-3; no reliable D call. The CDR3 covers 15 residues. Germline values: CDR1 SGHAT, CDR2 FQNNGV. Trimming pared 5 bases from V and 0 bases from J, leaving 11 bases between.